Listed below are T cell receptor beta chains from one sample, sequenced in a study of T-cell memory formation after mild COVID-19. From the 5' RACE reads, TCRdb called clonotypes with MiXCR, one entry per CDR3 protein. The sample lists roughly 450,000 distinct CDR3 sequences, 15% to 20% occurring once. Sequencing was carried out using PBMCs or a T cell subset sorted from them (not recorded which). These receptors came from an adult woman who had mild COVID-19 (a few samples of this study predate the infection). Cell type and time point are not known. CDR3s include the opening cysteine and the closing phenylalanine or tryptophan. The D gene is left open where the match is weak. Not all rows give a size; the values are once, few, many and, for expanded clones, a class.

TRBJ2-7,TRBV16,NA,NA,CASSQSRGRVREQYF,TGTGCCAGCAGCCAATCCAGGGGCAGGGTGCGGGAGCAGTACTTC
TRBJ2-3,TRBV5-1,many,NA,CASSVTPTDTQYF,TGCGCCAGCAGCGTGACCCCGACAGATACGCAGTATTTT
TRBJ2-7,TRBV3-1,NA,NA,CASSQGGDFYEQYF,TGTGCCAGCAGCCAAGGGGGGGACTTCTACGAGCAGTACTTC
TRBJ2-7,TRBV4-3,few,NA,CASSQDRIAYTYEQYF,TGCGCCAGCAGCCAAGATCGAATAGCGTACACCTACGAGCAGTACTTC
TRBJ1-1,TRBV29-1,once,NA,CSVGRGGDTEAFF,TGCAGCGTTGGTAGGGGGGGGGACACTGAAGCTTTCTTT
TRBJ2-3,TRBV12-3/TRBV12-4,NA,TRBD2,CASSLGLAEADTQYF,TGTGCCAGCAGTTTAGGACTAGCTGAGGCAGATACGCAGTATTTT
TRBJ2-1,TRBV7-9,NA,TRBD2,CASSAPGTSPEQFF,TGTGCCAGCAGCGCCCCTGGGACTAGCCCTGAGCAGTTCTTC
TRBJ1-5,TRBV12-3/TRBV12-4,NA,NA,CASSPRSREGNQPQHF,TGTGCCAGCAGCCCCCGATCCCGGGAGGGCAATCAGCCCCAGCATTTT
TRBJ2-3,TRBV19,NA,NA,CASTILGADTQYF,TGTGCCAGTACAATACTCGGCGCAGATACGCAGTATTTT
TRBJ1-4,TRBV9,NA,NA,CASSVGIGEKLFF,TGTGCCAGCAGCGTGGGAATTGGAGAAAAACTGTTTTTT
TRBJ2-7,TRBV20-1,NA,TRBD2,CSPYQPGGDEQYF,TGCAGTCCCTACCAACCTGGGGGGGACGAGCAGTACTTC
TRBJ2-2,TRBV29-1,few,NA,CSVLGDTGELFF,TGCAGCGTCCTGGGGGACACCGGGGAGCTGTTTTTT
TRBJ2-2,TRBV12-3/TRBV12-4,few,TRBD2,CASSFATSVNTGELFF,TGTGCCAGCAGTTTCGCGACTAGCGTAAACACCGGGGAGCTGTTTTTT
TRBJ2-1,TRBV15,NA,NA,CATSRGRSHNEQFF,TGTGCCACCAGCAGAGGACGATCGCACAATGAGCAGTTCTTC
TRBJ2-1,TRBV11-3,NA,TRBD2,CASSPNPGTSETYNEQFF,TGTGCCAGCAGCCCTAACCCCGGGACTAGCGAGACCTACAATGAGCAGTTCTTC
TRBJ2-3,TRBV7-3,few,TRBD2,CASSLIAGGPVDTQYF,TGTGCCAGCAGCTTAATTGCGGGAGGGCCCGTGGATACGCAGTATTTT
TRBJ2-3,TRBV6-2/TRBV6-3,NA,TRBD2,CASSYSIASGSGTDTQYF,TGTGCCAGCAGTTACTCGATTGCTAGCGGGAGTGGGACAGATACGCAGTATTTT
TRBJ2-7,TRBV5-1,NA,NA,CASSGYRDPAAYEQYF,TGCGCCAGCAGCGGGTACCGGGACCCCGCGGCCTACGAGCAGTACTTC
TRBJ2-7,TRBV5-1,many,TRBD2,CASSLVAGDYEQYF,TGTGCCAGCAGCTTGGTAGCGGGGGACTACGAGCAGTACTTC
TRBJ1-5,TRBV2,few,TRBD1,CASRRDRSNGNQPQHF,TGTGCCAGCAGGAGGGACAGGAGCAATGGCAATCAGCCCCAGCATTTT
TRBJ2-1,TRBV5-1,few,TRBD2,CASSFTSGGSYNEQFF,TGCGCCAGCAGCTTCACTAGCGGGGGGTCTTACAATGAGCAGTTCTTC
TRBJ2-2,TRBV9,few,NA,CASSVERDTNTGELFF,TGTGCCAGCAGCGTAGAGCGGGACACGAACACCGGGGAGCTGTTTTTT
TRBJ2-7,TRBV3-2,NA,NA,CASSQVVFEGGNYEQYF,TGTGCCAGCAGCCAAGTGGTGTTTGAGGGAGGAAACTACGAGCAGTACTTC
TRBJ2-7,TRBV18,few,NA,CASSGTLTNYEQYF,TGTGCCAGCTCAGGGACGTTAACGAACTACGAGCAGTACTTC
TRBJ1-2,TRBV4-3,few,TRBD1,CASSQGGQAYGYTF,TGCGCCAGCAGCCAAGGGGGACAGGCCTATGGCTACACCTTC
TRBJ2-1,TRBV18,few,TRBD2,CASSPPGLAGGPYNEQFF,TGTGCCAGCTCACCACCGGGACTAGCGGGGGGGCCCTACAATGAGCAGTTCTTC
TRBJ1-4,TRBV6-2/TRBV6-3,NA,NA,CASSTRTGPNEKLFF,TGTGCCAGCAGTACGAGAACGGGGCCTAATGAAAAACTGTTTTTT
TRBJ2-7,TRBV6-2/TRBV6-3,few,NA,CASSYPLTGMTYEQYF,TGTGCCAGCAGTTACCCCCTGACCGGGATGACCTACGAGCAGTACTTC
TRBJ1-3,TRBV9,NA,NA,CASSALAGNTIYF,TGTGCCAGCAGCGCCTTGGCTGGAAACACCATATATTTT
TRBJ2-2,TRBV20-1,many,TRBD2,CSAGSGGNTGELFF,TGCAGTGCTGGGAGCGGGGGGAACACCGGGGAGCTGTTTTTT
TRBJ2-2,TRBV12-3/TRBV12-4,NA,NA,CASSDQPTGELFF,TGTGCCAGCAGTGATCAGCCGACCGGGGAGCTGTTTTTT
TRBJ2-7,TRBV12-3/TRBV12-4,NA,TRBD1,CASSLRDRSYEQYF,TGTGCCAGCAGTTTAAGGGACAGGTCTTACGAGCAGTACTTC
TRBJ2-3,TRBV27,many,NA,CASSSLGGSTDTQYF,TGTGCCAGCAGTTCCCTCGGGGGTAGCACAGATACGCAGTATTTT
TRBJ1-1,TRBV20-1,NA,NA,CSAILPGTGNTEAFF,TGCAGTGCCATCTTACCAGGGACGGGGAACACTGAAGCTTTCTTT
TRBJ2-5,TRBV20-1,many,TRBD2,CSAKIIPGLAGGTEETQYF,TGCAGTGCTAAAATCATTCCGGGACTAGCGGGAGGGACTGAGGAGACCCAGTACTTC
TRBJ1-1,TRBV7-3,many,TRBD1,CASSFSQGQAFF,TGTGCCAGCAGCTTCTCACAGGGGCAAGCTTTCTTT
TRBJ2-1,TRBV5-4,many,TRBD2,CASSSRLAYNEQFF,TGTGCCAGCAGCTCCCGACTAGCTTACAATGAGCAGTTCTTC
TRBJ1-1,TRBV7-6,NA,NA,CASSLGSEYTEAFF,TGTGCCAGCAGCTTAGGGTCCGAGTACACTGAAGCTTTCTTT
TRBJ2-3,TRBV20-1,few,NA,CSAKPLQEARTDTQYF,TGCAGTGCTAAACCCCTACAAGAGGCCCGGACAGATACGCAGTATTTT
TRBJ2-1,TRBV19,NA,TRBD1,CASTSGEDRGIRNEQFF,TGTGCCAGTACTTCCGGGGAGGACAGGGGTATCAGGAATGAGCAGTTCTTC
TRBJ2-3,TRBV18,NA,TRBD1,CASSNRQGVNTDTQYF,TGTGCCAGCTCAAATAGACAGGGCGTGAACACAGATACGCAGTATTTT
TRBJ2-7,TRBV2,NA,TRBD2,CATLGTSGGNYEQYF,TGTGCCACCCTTGGGACTAGCGGAGGGAACTACGAGCAGTACTTC